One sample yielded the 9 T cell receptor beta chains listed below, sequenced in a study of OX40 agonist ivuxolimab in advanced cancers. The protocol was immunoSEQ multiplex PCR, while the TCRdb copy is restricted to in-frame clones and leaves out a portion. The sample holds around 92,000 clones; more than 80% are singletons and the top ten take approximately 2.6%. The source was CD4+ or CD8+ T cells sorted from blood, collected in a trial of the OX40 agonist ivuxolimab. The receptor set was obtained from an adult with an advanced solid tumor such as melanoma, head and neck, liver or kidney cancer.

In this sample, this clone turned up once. The DNA of the CDR3 is TGTGCCAGCTCACTTCAGGAAGATACGCAGTATTTT. Translated, it gives CASSLQEDTQYF. The chain recombines TRBV18 with TRBJ2-3; D is uncertain. CDR1 is KGHSH, CDR2 LQKENI, per germline. V dropped 4 bases and J dropped 5 bases, with 7 bases sitting between them. This CDR3 has 12 residues.

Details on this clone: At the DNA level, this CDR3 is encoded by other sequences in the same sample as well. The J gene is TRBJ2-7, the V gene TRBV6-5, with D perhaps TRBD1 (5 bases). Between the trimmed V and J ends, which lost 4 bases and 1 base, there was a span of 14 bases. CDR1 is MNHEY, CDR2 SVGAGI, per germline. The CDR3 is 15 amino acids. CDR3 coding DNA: TGTGCCAGCAGTTTGGACGGCCCAGGGTCCTACGAGCAGTACTTC. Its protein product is CASSLDGPGSYEQYF.

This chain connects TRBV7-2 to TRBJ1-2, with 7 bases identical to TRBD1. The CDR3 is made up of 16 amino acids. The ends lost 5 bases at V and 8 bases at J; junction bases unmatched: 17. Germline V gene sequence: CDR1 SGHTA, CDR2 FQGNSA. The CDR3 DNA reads TGTGCCAGCAGCAGTACATCAGGGGGGGCAGGGTTCGGCTACACCTTC. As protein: CASSSTSGGAGFGYTF.

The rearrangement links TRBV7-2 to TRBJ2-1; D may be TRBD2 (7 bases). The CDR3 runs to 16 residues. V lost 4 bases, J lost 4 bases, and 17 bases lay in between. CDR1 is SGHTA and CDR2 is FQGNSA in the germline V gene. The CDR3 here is CASSSPSGGPYNEQFF. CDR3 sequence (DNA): TGTGCCAGCAGCTCCCCCTCCGGGGGGCCGTACAATGAGCAGTTCTTC. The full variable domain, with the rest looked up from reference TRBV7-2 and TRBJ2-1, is GAGVSQSPSNKVTEKGKDVELRCDPISGHTALYWYRQSLGQGLEFLIYFQGNSAPDKSGLPSDRFSAERTGGSVSTLTIQRTQQEDSAVYLCASSSPSGGPYNEQFFGPGTRLTVL.

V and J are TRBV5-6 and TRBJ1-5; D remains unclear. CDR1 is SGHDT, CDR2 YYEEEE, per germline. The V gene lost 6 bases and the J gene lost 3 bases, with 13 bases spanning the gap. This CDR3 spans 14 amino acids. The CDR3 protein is CASTADPFNQPQHF. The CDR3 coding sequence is TGTGCCAGCACCGCCGACCCTTTCAATCAGCCCCAGCATTTT.

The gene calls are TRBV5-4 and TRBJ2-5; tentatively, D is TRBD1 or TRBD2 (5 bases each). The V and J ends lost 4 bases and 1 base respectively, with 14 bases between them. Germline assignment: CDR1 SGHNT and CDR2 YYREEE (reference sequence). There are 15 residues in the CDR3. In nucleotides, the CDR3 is TGTGCCAGCAGCAATAGGGACCCTGCCCAAGAGACCCAGTACTTC. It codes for CASSNRDPAQETQYF.

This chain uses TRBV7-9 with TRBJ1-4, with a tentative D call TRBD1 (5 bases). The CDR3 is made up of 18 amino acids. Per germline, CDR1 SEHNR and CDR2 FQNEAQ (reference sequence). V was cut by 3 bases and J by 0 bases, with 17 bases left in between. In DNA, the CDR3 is TGTGCCAGCAGCTTGGGCCGAGACAGTTTTTCAACTAATGAAAAACTGTTTTTT. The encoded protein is CASSLGRDSFSTNEKLFF.

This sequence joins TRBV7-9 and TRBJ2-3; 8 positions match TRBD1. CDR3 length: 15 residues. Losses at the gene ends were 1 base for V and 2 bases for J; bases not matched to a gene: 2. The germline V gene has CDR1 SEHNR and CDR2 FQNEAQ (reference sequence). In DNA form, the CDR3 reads TGTGCCAGCAGCTTAGGGGACAGGATCACAGATACGCAGTATTTT. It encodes CASSLGDRITDTQYF.

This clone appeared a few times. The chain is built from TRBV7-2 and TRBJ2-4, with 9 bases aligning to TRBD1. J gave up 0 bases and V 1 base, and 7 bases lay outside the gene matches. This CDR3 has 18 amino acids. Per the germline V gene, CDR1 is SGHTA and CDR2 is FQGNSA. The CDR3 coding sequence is TGTGCCAGCAGCTTAGTGGGACAGGGTAATATAGCCAAAAACATTCAGTACTTC. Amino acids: CASSLVGQGNIAKNIQYF.